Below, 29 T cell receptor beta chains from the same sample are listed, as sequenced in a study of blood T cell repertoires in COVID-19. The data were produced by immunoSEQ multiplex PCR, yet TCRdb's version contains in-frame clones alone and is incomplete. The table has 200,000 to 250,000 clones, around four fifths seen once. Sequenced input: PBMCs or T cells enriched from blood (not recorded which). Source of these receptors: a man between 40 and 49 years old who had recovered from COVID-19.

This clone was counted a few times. DNA for the CDR3: TGTGCCAGCAGCTCTGTCGGCTATGGCTACACCTTC. Its translation is CASSSVGYGYTF. The V and J genes are TRBV11-2 and TRBJ1-2; D gene ambiguous. Trimming stripped 4 bases from V and 4 bases from J, with 7 bases between. Germline CDR1 and CDR2: SGHAT and FQNNGV. The CDR3 runs 12 residues.

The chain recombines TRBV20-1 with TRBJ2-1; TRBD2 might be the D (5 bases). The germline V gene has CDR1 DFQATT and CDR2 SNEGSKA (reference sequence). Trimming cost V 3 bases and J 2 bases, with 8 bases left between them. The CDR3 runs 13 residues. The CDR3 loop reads CSASGSPYNEQFF. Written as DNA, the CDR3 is TGCAGTGCTAGTGGGAGCCCCTACAATGAGCAGTTCTTC.

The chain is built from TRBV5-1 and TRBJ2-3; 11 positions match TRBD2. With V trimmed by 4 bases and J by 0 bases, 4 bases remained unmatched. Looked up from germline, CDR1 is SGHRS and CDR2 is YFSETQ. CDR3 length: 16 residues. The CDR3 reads CASSMGLAESTDTQYF. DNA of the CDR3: TGCGCCAGCAGCATGGGACTAGCGGAGAGCACAGATACGCAGTATTTT. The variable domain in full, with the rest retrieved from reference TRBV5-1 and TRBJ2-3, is KAGVTQTPRYLIKTRGQQVTLSCSPISGHRSVSWYQQTPGQGLQFLFEYFSETQRNKGNFPGRFSGRQFSNSRSEMNVSTLELGDSALYLCASSMGLAESTDTQYFGPGTRLTVL.

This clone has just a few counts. The CDR3 region is CASSLHRQGPSGYTF. As DNA, the CDR3 is TGTGCCAGCAGCTTGCACCGACAGGGGCCCAGTGGCTACACCTTC. V usage is TRBV7-8 and J usage is TRBJ1-2; 8 bases fit TRBD1. The CDR3 has 15 amino acids. Germline V gives CDR1 SGHVS, CDR2 FQNEAQ. J gave up 7 bases and V 3 bases, and 10 bases lay outside the gene matches.

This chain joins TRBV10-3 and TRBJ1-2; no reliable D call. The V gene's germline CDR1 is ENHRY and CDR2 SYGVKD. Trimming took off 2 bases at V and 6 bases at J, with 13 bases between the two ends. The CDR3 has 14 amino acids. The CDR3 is CAISENTEEDGYTF. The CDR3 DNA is TGTGCCATCAGTGAGAATACCGAAGAGGATGGCTACACCTTC.

CDR3 nucleotide sequence: TGCAGCGTTGGCGTTCCGGCTAATGAAAAACTGTTTTTT. Its protein product is CSVGVPANEKLFF. The chain recombines TRBV29-1 with TRBJ1-4; D is ambiguous. V gave up 4 bases and J gave up 3 bases, with 9 bases separating them. Germline lookup yields CDR1 SQVTM and CDR2 ANQGSEA. The CDR3 runs 13 residues.

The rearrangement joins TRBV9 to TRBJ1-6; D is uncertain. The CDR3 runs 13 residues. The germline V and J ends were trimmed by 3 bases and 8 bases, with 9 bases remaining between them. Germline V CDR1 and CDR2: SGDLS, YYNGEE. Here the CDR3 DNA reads TGTGCCAGCAGCGGGGAGGAGGATTCACCCCTCCACTTT. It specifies CASSGEEDSPLHF.

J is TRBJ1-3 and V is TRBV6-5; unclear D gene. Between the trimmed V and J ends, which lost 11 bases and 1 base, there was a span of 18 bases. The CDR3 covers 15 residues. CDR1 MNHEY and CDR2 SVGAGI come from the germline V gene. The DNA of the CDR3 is TGTGCCTGCAAGGCCGGACTGCCTTCTGGAAACACCATATATTTT. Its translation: CACKAGLPSGNTIYF.

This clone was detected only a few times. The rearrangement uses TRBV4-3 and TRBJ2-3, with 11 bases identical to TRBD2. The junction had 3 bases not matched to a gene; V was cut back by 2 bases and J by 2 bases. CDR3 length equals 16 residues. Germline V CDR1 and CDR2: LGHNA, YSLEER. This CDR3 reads CASSQSSGGTTDTQYF. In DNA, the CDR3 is TGCGCCAGCAGCCAATCTAGCGGGGGGACCACAGATACGCAGTATTTT.

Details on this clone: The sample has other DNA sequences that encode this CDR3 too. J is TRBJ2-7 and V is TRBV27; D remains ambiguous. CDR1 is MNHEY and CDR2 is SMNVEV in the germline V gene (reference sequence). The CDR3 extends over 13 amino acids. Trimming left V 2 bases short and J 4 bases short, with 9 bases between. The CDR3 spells CASSLGQTYEQYF. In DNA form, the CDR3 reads TGTGCCAGCAGTTTAGGCCAAACGTACGAGCAGTACTTC.

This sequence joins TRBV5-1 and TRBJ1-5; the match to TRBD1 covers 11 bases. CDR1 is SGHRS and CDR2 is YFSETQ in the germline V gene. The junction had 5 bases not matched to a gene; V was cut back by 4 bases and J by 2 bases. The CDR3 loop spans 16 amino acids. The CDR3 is CASSPGQGARNQPQHF. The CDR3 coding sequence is TGCGCCAGCAGCCCAGGACAGGGGGCGCGCAATCAGCCCCAGCATTTT.

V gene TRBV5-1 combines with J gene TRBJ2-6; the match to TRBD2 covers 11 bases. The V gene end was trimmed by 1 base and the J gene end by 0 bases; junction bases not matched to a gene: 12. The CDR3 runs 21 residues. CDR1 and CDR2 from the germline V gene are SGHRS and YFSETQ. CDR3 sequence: CASSLLAASGGTSSGANVLTF. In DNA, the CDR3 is TGCGCCAGCAGCTTGTTGGCGGCTAGCGGGGGGACAAGCTCTGGGGCCAACGTCCTGACTTTC.

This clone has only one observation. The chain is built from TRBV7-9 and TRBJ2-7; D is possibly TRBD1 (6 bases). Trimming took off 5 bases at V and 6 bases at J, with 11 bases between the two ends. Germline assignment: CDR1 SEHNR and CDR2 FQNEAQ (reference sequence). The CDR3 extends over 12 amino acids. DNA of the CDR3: TGTGCCAGCAGCCCAACGACAGGCGAGCAGTACTTC. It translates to CASSPTTGEQYF.

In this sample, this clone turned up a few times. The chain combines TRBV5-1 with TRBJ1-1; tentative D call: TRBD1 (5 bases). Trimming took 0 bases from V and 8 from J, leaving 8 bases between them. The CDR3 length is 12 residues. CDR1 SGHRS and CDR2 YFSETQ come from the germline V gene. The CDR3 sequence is CASSLGQSEAFF. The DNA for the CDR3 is TGCGCCAGCAGCTTGGGACAGTCAGAAGCTTTCTTT. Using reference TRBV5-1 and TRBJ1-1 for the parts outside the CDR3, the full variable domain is KAGVTQTPRYLIKTRGQQVTLSCSPISGHRSVSWYQQTPGQGLQFLFEYFSETQRNKGNFPGRFSGRQFSNSRSEMNVSTLELGDSALYLCASSLGQSEAFFGQGTRLTVV.

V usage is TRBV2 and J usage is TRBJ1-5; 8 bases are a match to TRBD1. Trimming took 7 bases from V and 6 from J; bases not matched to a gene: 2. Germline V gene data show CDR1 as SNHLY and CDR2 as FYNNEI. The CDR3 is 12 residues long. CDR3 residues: CASTDRGQPQHF. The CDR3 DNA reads TGTGCCAGCACTGACAGGGGTCAGCCCCAGCATTTT.

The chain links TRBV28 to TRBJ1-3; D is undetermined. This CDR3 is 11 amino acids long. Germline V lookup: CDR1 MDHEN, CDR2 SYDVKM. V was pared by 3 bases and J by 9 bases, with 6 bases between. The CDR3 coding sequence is TGTGCCAGCAGTTTCTCGCGCACCATATATTTT. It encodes CASSFSRTIYF.

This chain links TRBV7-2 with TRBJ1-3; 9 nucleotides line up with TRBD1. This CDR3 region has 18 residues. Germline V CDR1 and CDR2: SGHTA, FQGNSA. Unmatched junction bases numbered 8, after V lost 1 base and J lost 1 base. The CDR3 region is CASSLVPTGGQSGNTIYF. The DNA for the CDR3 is TGTGCCAGCAGCTTAGTCCCGACAGGGGGGCAGTCTGGAAACACCATATATTTT.

The CDR3 sequence is CASSQAGGINTGELFF. The CDR3 bases are TGCGCCAGCAGCCAGGCGGGGGGGATAAACACCGGGGAGCTGTTTTTT. This chain joins TRBV4-3 and TRBJ2-2, with TRBD2 matching 9 bases. CDR3 length equals 16 residues. Per germline, CDR1 LGHNA and CDR2 YSLEER. With V trimmed by 3 bases and J by 2 bases, 4 bases remained unmatched.

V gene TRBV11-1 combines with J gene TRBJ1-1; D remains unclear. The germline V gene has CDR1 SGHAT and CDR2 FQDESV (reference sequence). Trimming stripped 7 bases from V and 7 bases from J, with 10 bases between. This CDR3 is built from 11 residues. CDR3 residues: CASTASGEAFF. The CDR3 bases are TGTGCCAGCACCGCCTCGGGTGAAGCTTTCTTT.

This chain's CDR3 is CASSPTQGFWQFF. CDR3 coding DNA: TGTGCCAGCAGCCCTACACAGGGGTTCTGGCAGTTCTTC. The genes are TRBV7-2 and TRBJ2-1, with 7 nucleotides matching TRBD1. CDR1 and CDR2 (germline): SGHTA, FQGNSA. CDR3 length: 13 residues. V shed 5 bases and J 12 bases; nucleotides not matched to a gene: 10.

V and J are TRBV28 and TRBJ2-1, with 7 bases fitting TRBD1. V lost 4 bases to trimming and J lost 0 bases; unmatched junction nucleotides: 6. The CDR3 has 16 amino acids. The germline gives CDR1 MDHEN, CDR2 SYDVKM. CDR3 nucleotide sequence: TGTGCCAGCAGTTCCCCCGGGACAGACTCCTACAATGAGCAGTTCTTC. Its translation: CASSSPGTDSYNEQFF.

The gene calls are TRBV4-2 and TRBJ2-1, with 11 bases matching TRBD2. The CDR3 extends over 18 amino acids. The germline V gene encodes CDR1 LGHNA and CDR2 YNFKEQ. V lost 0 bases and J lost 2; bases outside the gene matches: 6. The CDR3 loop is CASSQDDEGLAAYNEQFF. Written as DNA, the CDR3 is TGTGCCAGCAGCCAAGACGATGAGGGACTAGCGGCCTACAATGAGCAGTTCTTC.

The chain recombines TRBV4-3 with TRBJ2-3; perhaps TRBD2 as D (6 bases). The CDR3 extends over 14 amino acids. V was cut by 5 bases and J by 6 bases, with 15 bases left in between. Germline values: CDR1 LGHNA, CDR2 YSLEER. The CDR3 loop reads CASSMDARGDTQYF. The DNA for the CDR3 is TGCGCCAGCAGCATGGACGCCCGGGGGGATACGCAGTATTTT.

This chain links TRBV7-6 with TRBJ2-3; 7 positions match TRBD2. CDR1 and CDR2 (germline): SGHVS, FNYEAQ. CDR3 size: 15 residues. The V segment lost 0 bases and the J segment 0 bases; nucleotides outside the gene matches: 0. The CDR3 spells CASSLAGGSTDTQYF. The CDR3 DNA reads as TGTGCCAGCAGCTTAGCGGGGGGGAGCACAGATACGCAGTATTTT.

The CDR3 sequence is CASRKGLTENTEAFF. The CDR3 DNA is TGTGCCAGCAGGAAGGGACTCACTGAGAACACTGAAGCTTTCTTT. The V call is TRBV6-5, the J call TRBJ1-1; a weak D match, TRBD1 (5 bases). From germline, CDR1 is MNHEY and CDR2 SVGAGI. Trimming took off 6 bases at V and 1 base at J, with 15 bases between the two ends. The CDR3 covers 15 residues.

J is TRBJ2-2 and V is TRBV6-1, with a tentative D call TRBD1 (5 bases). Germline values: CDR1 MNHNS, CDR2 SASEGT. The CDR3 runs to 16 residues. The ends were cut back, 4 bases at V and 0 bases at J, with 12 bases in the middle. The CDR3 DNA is TGTGCCAGCAGTGTCGTCGCGACAGCGAACACCGGGGAGCTGTTTTTT. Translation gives CASSVVATANTGELFF.

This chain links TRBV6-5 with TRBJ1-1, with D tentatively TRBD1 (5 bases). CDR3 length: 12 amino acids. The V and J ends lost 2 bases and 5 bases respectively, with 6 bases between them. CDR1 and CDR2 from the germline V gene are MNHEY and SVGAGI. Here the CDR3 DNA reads TGTGCCAGCAGTTACGGGGGGACTGAAGCTTTCTTT. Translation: CASSYGGTEAFF.

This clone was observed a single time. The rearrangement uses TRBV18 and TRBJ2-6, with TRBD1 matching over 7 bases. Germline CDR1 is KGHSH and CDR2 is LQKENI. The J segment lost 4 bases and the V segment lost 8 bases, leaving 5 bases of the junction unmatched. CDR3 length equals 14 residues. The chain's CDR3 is CASTQGVGANVLTF. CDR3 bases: TGTGCCAGCACCCAGGGGGTAGGGGCCAACGTCCTGACTTTC.

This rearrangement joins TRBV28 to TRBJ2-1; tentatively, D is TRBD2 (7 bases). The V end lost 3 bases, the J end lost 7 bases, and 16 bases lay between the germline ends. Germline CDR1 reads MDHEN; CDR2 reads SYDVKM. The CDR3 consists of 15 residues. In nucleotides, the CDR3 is TGTGCCAGCAGTTTCTTGGGGGGGGCCTGGAATGAGCAGTTCTTC. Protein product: CASSFLGGAWNEQFF.